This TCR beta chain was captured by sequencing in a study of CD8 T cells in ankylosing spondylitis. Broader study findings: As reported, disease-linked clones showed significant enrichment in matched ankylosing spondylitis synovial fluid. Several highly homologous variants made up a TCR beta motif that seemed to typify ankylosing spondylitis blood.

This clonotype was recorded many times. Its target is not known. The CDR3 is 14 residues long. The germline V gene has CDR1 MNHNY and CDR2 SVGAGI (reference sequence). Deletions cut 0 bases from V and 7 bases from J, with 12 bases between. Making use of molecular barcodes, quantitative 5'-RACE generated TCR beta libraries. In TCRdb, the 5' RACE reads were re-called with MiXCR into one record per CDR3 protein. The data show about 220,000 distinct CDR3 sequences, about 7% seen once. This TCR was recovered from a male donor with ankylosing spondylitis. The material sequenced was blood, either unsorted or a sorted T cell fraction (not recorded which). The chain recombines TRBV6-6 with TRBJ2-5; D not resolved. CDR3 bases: TGTGCCAGCAGTTACTCGAAGGTTACGGCGACCCAGTACTTC. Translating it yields CASSYSKVTATQYF.